The 3 T cell receptor beta chains presented below share a single source sample, sequenced in a study of T cell responses to AZD1222 COVID-19 vaccine. The table came from immunoSEQ multiplex PCR; TCRdb's copy has only in-frame clones and leaves some out. The sample lists around 150,000 clones, roughly 90% occurring once. The sample in question was peripheral blood, obtained on day 0 of AZD1222 vaccination. The receptors were gathered from an adult in good health.

The chain is built from TRBV9 and TRBJ2-3; D is perhaps TRBD2 (6 bases). Between the trimmed V and J ends, which lost 0 bases and 6 bases, there was a span of 8 bases. Per germline, CDR1 SGDLS and CDR2 YYNGEE. This CDR3 has 13 residues. The CDR3 spells CASSVVAGDTQYF. The DNA of the CDR3 is TGTGCCAGCAGCGTAGTGGCGGGGGATACGCAGTATTTT. Drawing the rest from reference TRBV9 and TRBJ2-3, the complete variable domain is DSGVTQTPKHLITATGQRVTLRCSPRSGDLSVYWYQQSLDQGLQFLIQYYNGEERAKGNILERFSAQQFPDLHSELNLSSLELGDSALYFCASSVVAGDTQYFGPGTRLTVL.

This chain links TRBV3-1 (or the pseudogene TRBV3-2) with TRBJ1-1, with D maybe TRBD1 (6 bases). The V end lost 1 base, the J end lost 2 bases, and 11 bases lay between the germline ends. This CDR3 has 15 residues. Germline V gene sequence: CDR1 LGHDT, CDR2 YNNKEL (reference sequence). The CDR3 spells CASSQAGQPNTEAFF. In DNA, the CDR3 is TGTGCCAGCAGCCAAGCCGGACAGCCAAACACTGAAGCTTTCTTT.

A remark on this clone: In the same sample, other DNA sequences code for this CDR3. The chain recombines TRBV19 with TRBJ2-1; no definite D call. Germline loops: CDR1 LNHDA, CDR2 SQIVND (reference sequence). The ends were cut back, 3 bases at V and 1 base at J, with 10 bases in the middle. The CDR3 is made up of 15 amino acids. CDR3 nucleotides: TGTGCCAGTAGTATCGGGCAGTCTTCCTACAATGAGCAGTTCTTC. As protein: CASSIGQSSYNEQFF.